The rows below give T cell receptor beta chains drawn from one sample of a study of long-term antiretroviral therapy in people with HIV. Libraries were prepared by immunoSEQ multiplex PCR; TCRdb keeps only in-frame clonotypes and omits some of them. The sample comprises 25,000 to 35,000 clones, 65% to 85% of which are singletons, and 8% to 10% rests with the top ten. The sequenced sample was unsorted PBMCs, obtained 2.7 to 2.9 years after starting antiretroviral therapy. Receptor source: a man aged 25-40 years with HIV. Both conserved end residues are part of each CDR3. Each record gives: V gene, J gene, D gene, clone size, CDR3 DNA, CDR3 protein. D genes are given only for firm matches. Clone size is stated in some rows and not others, as once, few, many or a class when expanded.

V: TRBV5-1; J: TRBJ1-1; D: NA; size: NA; DNA: TGCGCCAGCACCGCAAGAGAAGGTTTCGGAAGAGCTTTCTTT; CDR3: CASTAREGFGRAFF
V: TRBV2; J: TRBJ1-1; D: TRBD1; size: NA; DNA: TGTGCCAGCAGTGATCCGGGACAGGGAGCCACTGAAGCTTTCTTT; CDR3: CASSDPGQGATEAFF
V: TRBV5-4; J: TRBJ2-3; D: TRBD1; size: NA; DNA: TGTGCCAGCAGCGGGGACAGGGGACGTAGCACAGATACGCAGTATTTT; CDR3: CASSGDRGRSTDTQYF
V: TRBV20-1; J: TRBJ2-5; D: NA; size: NA; DNA: TGCAGTGCCCTCCACCAAGAGACCCAGTACTTC; CDR3: CSALHQETQYF
V: TRBV6-1; J: TRBJ1-2; D: NA; size: NA; DNA: TGTGCCAGCAGTGAAACGGGGCTTGCCTATGGCTACACCTTC; CDR3: CASSETGLAYGYTF
V: TRBV9; J: TRBJ2-1; D: NA; size: NA; DNA: TGTGCCAGCAGCGTAGGCAGGGAATACAATGAGCAGTTCTTC; CDR3: CASSVGREYNEQFF
V: TRBV30; J: TRBJ2-6; D: NA; size: NA; DNA: TGTGCCTGGAGTTGGCGAATTGGTAGCGTCCTGACTTTC; CDR3: CAWSWRIGSVLTF
V: TRBV30; J: TRBJ1-6; D: TRBD1; size: NA; DNA: TGTGCCTGGGGGACAGGGCGCGGCTATAATTCACCCCTCCACTTT; CDR3: CAWGTGRGYNSPLHF
V: TRBV5-6; J: TRBJ1-5; D: TRBD1; size: NA; DNA: TGTGCCAGCAGCTATACAGGGGGCTTCGATCAGCCCCAGCATTTT; CDR3: CASSYTGGFDQPQHF
V: TRBV14; J: TRBJ2-3; D: NA; size: NA; DNA: TGTGCCAGCAGCCAAGATATAGTTGTAGATACGCAGTATTTT; CDR3: CASSQDIVVDTQYF
V: TRBV7-9; J: TRBJ2-5; D: TRBD2; size: NA; DNA: TGTGCCAGCAGCTTAGGGGGACTAGCGTCAAAACTGGGGGAGACCCAGTACTTC; CDR3: CASSLGGLASKLGETQYF
V: TRBV14; J: TRBJ2-1; D: TRBD2; size: NA; DNA: TGTGCCAGCAGCCAAGATAAACTAGCGGGATGGGATGAGCAGTTCTTC; CDR3: CASSQDKLAGWDEQFF
V: TRBV9; J: TRBJ1-1; D: NA; size: NA; DNA: TGTGCCAGCAGCCCCTGGGGCTCTGAAGCTTTCTTT; CDR3: CASSPWGSEAFF
V: TRBV7-9; J: TRBJ2-7; D: NA; size: NA; DNA: TGTGCCAGCAGCTTCACGACTGAGGCCTACGAGCAATACTTC; CDR3: CASSFTTEAYEQYF
V: TRBV19; J: TRBJ1-5; D: NA; size: NA; DNA: TGTGCCAGTAGTATAGCCCGACAGGTGATCAATCAGCCCCAGCATTTT; CDR3: CASSIARQVINQPQHF
V: TRBV9; J: TRBJ2-2; D: NA; size: NA; DNA: TGTGCCAGCAGCGTGAGGGTAGGGTACACCGGGGAGCTGTTTTTT; CDR3: CASSVRVGYTGELFF
V: TRBV11-2; J: TRBJ2-7; D: NA; size: NA; DNA: TGTGCCAGCAGCTTAGATCGGGACCCTATCTACGAGCAGTACTTC; CDR3: CASSLDRDPIYEQYF
V: TRBV15; J: TRBJ1-1; D: TRBD1; size: once; DNA: TGTGCCACCAGCAAGACAGGGGAAGGGAACACTGAAGCTTTCTTT; CDR3: CATSKTGEGNTEAFF
V: TRBV29-1; J: TRBJ2-5; D: TRBD1; size: NA; DNA: TGCAGCGTTGGACAGGGGGCATGGCAAGAGACCCAGTACTTC; CDR3: CSVGQGAWQETQYF
V: TRBV18; J: TRBJ1-5; D: NA; size: NA; DNA: TGTGCCAGCTCACCGGACGAGGCGAGCAATCAGCCCCAGCATTTT; CDR3: CASSPDEASNQPQHF
V: TRBV7-2; J: TRBJ2-7; D: NA; size: NA; DNA: TGTGCCAGCAGCTTAGCTACTTCTAGTGGCTACGAGCAGTACTTC; CDR3: CASSLATSSGYEQYF
V: TRBV19; J: TRBJ1-6; D: NA; size: NA; DNA: TGTGCCAGTAGTATCTTGGGGGCCCAGGGCACCCTCCACTTT; CDR3: CASSILGAQGTLHF
V: TRBV10-3; J: TRBJ2-2; D: NA; size: NA; DNA: TGTGCCATCAGTGCTGGGGGCGCGGACACCGGGGAGCTGTTTTTT; CDR3: CAISAGGADTGELFF
V: TRBV19; J: TRBJ1-5; D: NA; size: NA; DNA: TGTGCCAGTAGTCCTTATAGCAATCAGCCCCAGCATTTT; CDR3: CASSPYSNQPQHF
V: TRBV5-1; J: TRBJ1-1; D: NA; size: NA; DNA: TGCGCCAGCAGCTTGGGCGAGAACACTGAAGCTTTCTTT; CDR3: CASSLGENTEAFF
V: TRBV27; J: TRBJ2-7; D: TRBD1; size: once; DNA: TGTGCCAGCAGACCCCGGGACAGGGGCAGAGACGAGCAGTACTTC; CDR3: CASRPRDRGRDEQYF
V: TRBV2; J: TRBJ1-5; D: NA; size: NA; DNA: TGTGCCAGCAGTGTGGGGGAAGGTCAGCCCCAGCATTTT; CDR3: CASSVGEGQPQHF
V: TRBV5-4; J: TRBJ1-2; D: NA; size: NA; DNA: TGTGCCAGCAGCTTGGGACTGTCGGGGTCCTACACCTTC; CDR3: CASSLGLSGSYTF
V: TRBV15; J: TRBJ2-3; D: NA; size: NA; DNA: TGTGCCACCAGCCTATGGTATAGCACAGATACGCAGTATTTT; CDR3: CATSLWYSTDTQYF
V: TRBV10-3; J: TRBJ1-4; D: NA; size: once; DNA: TGTGCCATCAGTCCAGACAGGAGGGGTGAAAAACTGTTTTTT; CDR3: CAISPDRRGEKLFF
V: TRBV19; J: TRBJ1-6; D: TRBD1; size: once; DNA: TGTGCCAGTAGCAACGACAGGGTTAATTCACCCCTCCACTTT; CDR3: CASSNDRVNSPLHF
V: TRBV6-1; J: TRBJ1-2; D: NA; size: once; DNA: TGTGCCAGCAAACGGTCAACAGCAAGTAACTATGGCTACACCTTC; CDR3: CASKRSTASNYGYTF
V: TRBV4-2; J: TRBJ1-4; D: NA; size: NA; DNA: TGTGCCAGCAAAATGGGGGACATAACTAATGAAAAACTGTTTTTT; CDR3: CASKMGDITNEKLFF
V: TRBV7-2; J: TRBJ1-1; D: TRBD1; size: NA; DNA: TGTGCCAGCAGCTTAAGCACAGGGGGCACTGAAGCTTTCTTT; CDR3: CASSLSTGGTEAFF
V: TRBV2; J: TRBJ2-5; D: TRBD2; size: NA; DNA: TGTGCCAGCAGACGGGGGGACCAGTACTTC; CDR3: CASRRGDQYF
V: TRBV7-6; J: TRBJ2-5; D: NA; size: NA; DNA: TGTGCCAGCAGCTTAGACAGGGCCCAAGAGACCCAGTACTTC; CDR3: CASSLDRAQETQYF
V: TRBV5-4; J: TRBJ1-2; D: TRBD1; size: NA; DNA: TGTGCCAGCAGCTTGGACTCCTGGACAGGGGGCAGGGGCTACACCTTC; CDR3: CASSLDSWTGGRGYTF
V: TRBV6-5; J: TRBJ1-5; D: NA; size: once; DNA: TGTGCCAGCAGTTACAACGGGGCTAGCAATCAGCCCCAGCATTTT; CDR3: CASSYNGASNQPQHF
V: TRBV2; J: TRBJ1-1; D: NA; size: few; DNA: TGTGCCAGCAGTGCCGAGGTAGGGCAGCCGTTCATGAACACTGAAGCTTTCTTT; CDR3: CASSAEVGQPFMNTEAFF
V: TRBV7-2; J: TRBJ2-3; D: NA; size: once; DNA: TGTGCCAGCAGCTTCGTCCGGCAGTCCGGCGCGGATACGCAGTATTTT; CDR3: CASSFVRQSGADTQYF
V: TRBV6-6; J: TRBJ2-7; D: NA; size: NA; DNA: TGTGCCATCAGTGTGGGGAACGAGCAGTACTTC; CDR3: CAISVGNEQYF
V: TRBV7-9; J: TRBJ2-5; D: TRBD1; size: NA; DNA: TGTGCCAGCAGTCTAGGGTGGGACACAGGGGCCCAGTACTTC; CDR3: CASSLGWDTGAQYF
V: TRBV6-4; J: TRBJ2-2; D: NA; size: NA; DNA: TGTGCCAGCAGTGAGCGACCTTCATCCGGGGAGCTGTTTTTT; CDR3: CASSERPSSGELFF
V: TRBV11-3; J: TRBJ2-3; D: TRBD2; size: NA; DNA: TGTGCCAGTAGCGGGGAAGATACGCAGTATTTT; CDR3: CASSGEDTQYF
V: TRBV29-1; J: TRBJ1-1; D: NA; size: NA; DNA: TGCAGCGTTGGTAATGAGATGAACACTGAAGCTTTCTTT; CDR3: CSVGNEMNTEAFF
V: TRBV6-1; J: TRBJ1-5; D: TRBD1; size: NA; DNA: TGTGCCAGCAGATTGGACAGGGAACCTCAGCCCCAGCATTTT; CDR3: CASRLDREPQPQHF
V: TRBV19; J: TRBJ2-7; D: TRBD1; size: NA; DNA: TGTGCCAGTAGTATACTCCGGGGGACAGGGGGCTCCTACGAGCAGTACTTC; CDR3: CASSILRGTGGSYEQYF
V: TRBV7-2; J: TRBJ1-1; D: NA; size: NA; DNA: TGTGCCAGCAGCCCGACTATGGCTGAAGCTTTCTTT; CDR3: CASSPTMAEAFF
V: TRBV19; J: TRBJ1-5; D: NA; size: NA; DNA: TGTGCCAGTAGTATAATGGGATTGGATAGCAATCAGCCCCAGCATTTT; CDR3: CASSIMGLDSNQPQHF
V: TRBV6-1; J: TRBJ1-4; D: NA; size: NA; DNA: TGTGCCAGCAGTGAATTTCAGACAAAACTGTTTTTT; CDR3: CASSEFQTKLFF
V: TRBV19; J: TRBJ2-2; D: NA; size: NA; DNA: TGTGCCAGTAGTACTAACTTGACCCCGAACACCGGGGAGCTGTTTTTT; CDR3: CASSTNLTPNTGELFF
V: TRBV7-2; J: TRBJ1-2; D: TRBD1; size: NA; DNA: TGTGCCAGCAGCTTAGTCGGGGGCAGGGGGAACTATGGCTACACCTTC; CDR3: CASSLVGGRGNYGYTF
V: TRBV5-4; J: TRBJ1-6; D: NA; size: once; DNA: TGTGCCAGCAGCCGGGGAGGATCGTCCTATAATTCACCCCTCCACTTT; CDR3: CASSRGGSSYNSPLHF
V: TRBV7-6; J: TRBJ2-1; D: NA; size: NA; DNA: TGTGCCAGCAGCTTACAGGGCCCCGATGAGCAGTTCTTC; CDR3: CASSLQGPDEQFF
V: TRBV7-2; J: TRBJ1-4; D: NA; size: NA; DNA: TGTGCCAGCAGCTTCCGGGGGAAATATGAAAAACTGTTTTTT; CDR3: CASSFRGKYEKLFF
V: TRBV28; J: TRBJ1-2; D: TRBD1; size: NA; DNA: TGTGCCAGCAGCCTCCCCGGGACAGGGGTTGGCTACACCTTC; CDR3: CASSLPGTGVGYTF
V: TRBV5-1; J: TRBJ2-5; D: NA; size: NA; DNA: TGCGCCAGCACTGGGCAGACAAAAGAGACCCAGTACTTC; CDR3: CASTGQTKETQYF
V: TRBV4-1; J: TRBJ1-6; D: NA; size: NA; DNA: TGCGCCAGCAGCCAAGATAGGGGCAGGGCGAGCTCAAATTCACCCCTCCACTTT; CDR3: CASSQDRGRASSNSPLHF
V: TRBV28; J: TRBJ2-2; D: TRBD2; size: NA; DNA: TGTGCCAGCAGACGCACTAGCGGGAGGGCCGGGGAGCTGTTTTTT; CDR3: CASRRTSGRAGELFF